This T cell receptor beta chain was recovered during a study of CD8+CD57+ T cells in acquired aplastic anemia. Whole-study context: On average, sorted CD4+ and CD8+ cells gave 3.2 ug of DNA. CD4+ cells from healthy donors averaged roughly 11 million reads. Study-wide results and limits: Researchers report that around 31 CD8+ CDR3 sequences appeared in both patients and controls. Levels of CD8+ Simpson's diversity were not significantly distinct in patients versus controls.

Genomic DNA, serving as template, underwent TCR beta VDJ and CDR3 profiling. TCRdb independently ran MiXCR on the reads; one entry per CDR3 protein. There are roughly 51,000 distinct CDR3 sequences in the sample; over 60% occur only once, and 34% lies in the top ten. CDR1 is SQVTM and CDR2 is ANQGSEA in the germline V gene. CDR3 size: 12 residues. Comments on this clonotype: Its antigen is undetermined.

The sequenced sample was sorted CD4+, CD8+, or CD8+CD57+ T cells (not recorded which) from PBMCs. The clonotype originates from a human donor in good health, serving as a control. The genes are TRBV29-1 and TRBJ2-1; no clear D gene. The tail of the sequence fits TRBJ2-7 better, so the J call may be wrong. The CDR3 DNA is TGCAGCGTTGAAGATCAGGTTCTCGAGCAGTACTTC. Translating it yields CSVEDQVLEQYF.